This T cell receptor (beta chain) is from a study of breast tumors, draining lymph nodes, adjacent tissues. Overall study findings and caveats: Data only fit, rather than demonstrated, lymph node origin of most tumor T cells. Data fit most tumor T cells coming from lymph node, expanding in tumor. Tumor TCR diversity was below lymph nodes but above nontumor tissue.

TCRdb reprocessed the multiplex PCR reads with MiXCR, giving one entry per CDR3 protein. The sample yields 200,000 to 300,000 distinct CDR3 sequences, 30% seen once. This clonotype came up many times. Its specificity is not known. Samples came from axillary lymph nodes draining the breast cancer. The CDR3 has 14 amino acids. CDR1 and CDR2 from the germline V gene are LNHDA and SQIVND (reference sequence). J lost 4 bases, V lost 6 bases, and 4 bases had no gene match. The sample consisted of axillary lymph node tissue. V gene TRBV19 combines with J gene TRBJ2-1; 9 bases match TRBD2. The sequence derives from a female donor with breast cancer. Some clones in this sample may be carry-over from other donors' samples. CDR3 nucleotide sequence: TGTGCCAGTAGGTTTAGCGGGGGATACAATGAGCAGTTCTTC. Translated, it gives CASRFSGGYNEQFF. The full variable domain, in which reference TRBV19 and TRBJ2-1 provide the parts outside the CDR3, is DGGITQSPKYLFRKEGQNVTLSCEQNLNHDAMYWYRQDPGQGLRLIYYSQIVNDFQKGDIAEGYSVSREKKESFPLTVTSAQKNPTAFYLCASRFSGGYNEQFFGPGTRLTVL.